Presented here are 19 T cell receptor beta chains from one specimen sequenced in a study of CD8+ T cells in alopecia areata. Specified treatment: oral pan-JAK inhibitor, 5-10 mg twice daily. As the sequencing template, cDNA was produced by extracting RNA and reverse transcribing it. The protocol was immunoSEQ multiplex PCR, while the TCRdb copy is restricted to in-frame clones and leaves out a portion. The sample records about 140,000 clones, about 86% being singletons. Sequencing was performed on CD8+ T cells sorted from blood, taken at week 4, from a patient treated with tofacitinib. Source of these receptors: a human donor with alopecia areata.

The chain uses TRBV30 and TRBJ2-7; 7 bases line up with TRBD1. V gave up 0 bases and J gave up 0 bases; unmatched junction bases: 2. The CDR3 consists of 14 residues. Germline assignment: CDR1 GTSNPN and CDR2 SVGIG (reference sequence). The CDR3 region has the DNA TGTGCCTGGAGTGTAAGGGGGCGCTCCTACGAGCAGTACTTC. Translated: CAWSVRGRSYEQYF.

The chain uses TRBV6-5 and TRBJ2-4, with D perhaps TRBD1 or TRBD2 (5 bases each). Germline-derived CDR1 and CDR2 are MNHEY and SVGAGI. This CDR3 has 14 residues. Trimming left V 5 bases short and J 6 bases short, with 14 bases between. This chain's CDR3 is CASSAGTERNIQYF. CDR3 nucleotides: TGTGCCAGCAGTGCCGGGACGGAGCGAAACATTCAGTACTTC.

The CDR3 protein is CASSSPGAGGWDEQFF. CDR3 sequence (DNA): TGTGCCAGCAGCTCCCCAGGAGCGGGAGGGTGGGATGAGCAGTTCTTC. This rearrangement joins TRBV11-2 to TRBJ2-1; 10 bases agree with TRBD2. Germline lookup yields CDR1 SGHAT and CDR2 FQNNGV. J gave up 8 bases and V 4 bases, and 11 bases lay outside the gene matches. The CDR3 extends over 16 amino acids.

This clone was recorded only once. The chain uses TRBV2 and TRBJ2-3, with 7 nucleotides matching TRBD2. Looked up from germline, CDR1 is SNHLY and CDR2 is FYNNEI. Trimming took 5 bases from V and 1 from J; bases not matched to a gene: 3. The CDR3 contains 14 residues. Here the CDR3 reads CASSSAGGTDTQYF. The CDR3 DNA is TGTGCCAGCAGTTCGGCGGGGGGCACAGATACGCAGTATTTT.

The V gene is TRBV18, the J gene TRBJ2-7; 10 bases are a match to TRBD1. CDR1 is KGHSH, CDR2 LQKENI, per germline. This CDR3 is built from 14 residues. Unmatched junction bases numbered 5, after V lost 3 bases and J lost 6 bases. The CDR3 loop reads CASSPDRGPGEQYF. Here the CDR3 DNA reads TGTGCCAGCTCACCCGACAGGGGGCCGGGCGAGCAGTACTTC.

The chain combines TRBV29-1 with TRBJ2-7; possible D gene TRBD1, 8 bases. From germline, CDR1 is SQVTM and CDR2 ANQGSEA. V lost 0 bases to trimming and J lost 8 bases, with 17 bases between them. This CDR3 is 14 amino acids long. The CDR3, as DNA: TGCAGCGTTGAAGAGTGGACAGGGACTACGAAGCAGTACTTC. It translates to CSVEEWTGTTKQYF.

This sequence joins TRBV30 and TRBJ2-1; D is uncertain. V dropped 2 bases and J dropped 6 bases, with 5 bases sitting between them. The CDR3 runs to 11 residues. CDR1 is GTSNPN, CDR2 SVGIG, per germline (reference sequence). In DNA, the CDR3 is TGTGCCTGGAGTAATGCCAATGAGCAGTTCTTC. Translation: CAWSNANEQFF.

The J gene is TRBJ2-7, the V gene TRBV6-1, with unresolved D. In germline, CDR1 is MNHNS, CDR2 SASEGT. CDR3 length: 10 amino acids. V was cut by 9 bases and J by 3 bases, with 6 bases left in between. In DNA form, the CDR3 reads TGTGCCAGTCACGGCTACGAGCAGTACTTC. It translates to CASHGYEQYF.

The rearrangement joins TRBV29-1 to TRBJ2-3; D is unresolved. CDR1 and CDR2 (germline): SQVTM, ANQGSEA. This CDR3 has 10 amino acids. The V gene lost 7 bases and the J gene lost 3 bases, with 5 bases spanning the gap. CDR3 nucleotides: TGCAGCGCAAGGACAGATACGCAGTATTTT. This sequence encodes CSARTDTQYF.

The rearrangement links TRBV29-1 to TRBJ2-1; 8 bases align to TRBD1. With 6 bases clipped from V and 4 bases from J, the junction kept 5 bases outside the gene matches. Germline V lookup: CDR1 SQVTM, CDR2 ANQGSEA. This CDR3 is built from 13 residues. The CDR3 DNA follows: TGCAGCGTAACAGGGGGGTCATACAATGAGCAGTTCTTC. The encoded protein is CSVTGGSYNEQFF.

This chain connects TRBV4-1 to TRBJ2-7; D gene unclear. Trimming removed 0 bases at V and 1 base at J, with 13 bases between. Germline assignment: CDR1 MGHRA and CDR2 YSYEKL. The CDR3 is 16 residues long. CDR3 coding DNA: TGCGCCAGCAGCCAAGAGGGCCTAGTGATGTCCTACGAGCAGTACTTC. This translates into CASSQEGLVMSYEQYF.

CDR3 amino acids: CASSPGMSGQVLSYEQYF. DNA for the CDR3: TGTGCCAGCAGCCCTGGTATGTCGGGACAGGTCCTTTCCTACGAGCAGTACTTC. The chain couples TRBV5-4 to TRBJ2-7; 8 bases are shared with TRBD1. The CDR3 is made up of 18 amino acids. The V and J ends lost 4 bases and 1 base, in that order; junction bases with no gene match: 16. Germline V gene lookup returns CDR1 SGHNT and CDR2 YYREEE (reference sequence).

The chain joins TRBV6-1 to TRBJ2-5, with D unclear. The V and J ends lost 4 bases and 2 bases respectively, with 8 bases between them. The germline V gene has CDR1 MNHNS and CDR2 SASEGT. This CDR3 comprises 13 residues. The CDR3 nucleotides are TGTGCCAGCAGTGTCGAGCAACAAGAGACCCAGTACTTC. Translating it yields CASSVEQQETQYF.

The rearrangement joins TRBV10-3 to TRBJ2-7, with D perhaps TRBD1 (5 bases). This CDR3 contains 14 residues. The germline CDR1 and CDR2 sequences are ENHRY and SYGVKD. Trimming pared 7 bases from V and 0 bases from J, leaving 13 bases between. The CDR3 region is CAINLSDSSYEQYF. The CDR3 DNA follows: TGTGCCATCAACCTTTCTGACAGCTCCTACGAGCAGTACTTC.

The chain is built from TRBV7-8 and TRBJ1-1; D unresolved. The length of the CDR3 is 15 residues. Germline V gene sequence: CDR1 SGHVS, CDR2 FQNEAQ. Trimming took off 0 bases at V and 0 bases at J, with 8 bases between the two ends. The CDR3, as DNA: TGTGCCAGCAGCTTAGCTCCAGTCATGAACACTGAAGCTTTCTTT. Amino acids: CASSLAPVMNTEAFF.

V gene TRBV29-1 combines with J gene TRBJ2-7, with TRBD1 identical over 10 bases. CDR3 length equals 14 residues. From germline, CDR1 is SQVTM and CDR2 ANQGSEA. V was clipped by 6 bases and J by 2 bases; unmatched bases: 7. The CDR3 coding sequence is TGCAGCGTACTCCCCGGGACAGGGGCCTACGAGCAGTACTTC. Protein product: CSVLPGTGAYEQYF.

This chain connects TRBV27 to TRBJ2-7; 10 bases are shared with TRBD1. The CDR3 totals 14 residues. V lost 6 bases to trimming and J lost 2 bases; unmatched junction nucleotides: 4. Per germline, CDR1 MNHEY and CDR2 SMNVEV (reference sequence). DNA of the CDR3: TGTGCCAGCAGAACGGGACAGGGGACCTACGAGCAGTACTTC. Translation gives CASRTGQGTYEQYF.

The CDR3 region is CSVEGQKIYGYTF. CDR3 DNA sequence: TGCAGCGTTGAAGGACAGAAAATCTATGGCTACACCTTC. The chain couples TRBV29-1 to TRBJ1-2; tentatively, D is TRBD1 (5 bases). CDR3 size: 13 residues. The germline V and J ends were trimmed by 1 base and 4 bases, with 10 bases remaining between them. The germline gives CDR1 SQVTM, CDR2 ANQGSEA.

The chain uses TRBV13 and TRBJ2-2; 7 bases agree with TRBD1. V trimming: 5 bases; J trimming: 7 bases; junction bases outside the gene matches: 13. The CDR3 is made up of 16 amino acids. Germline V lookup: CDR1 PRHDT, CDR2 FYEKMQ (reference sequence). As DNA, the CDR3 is TGTGCCAGCAGCATCCAGAGACAGGGAGAAAACGGGGAGCTGTTTTTT. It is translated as CASSIQRQGENGELFF.